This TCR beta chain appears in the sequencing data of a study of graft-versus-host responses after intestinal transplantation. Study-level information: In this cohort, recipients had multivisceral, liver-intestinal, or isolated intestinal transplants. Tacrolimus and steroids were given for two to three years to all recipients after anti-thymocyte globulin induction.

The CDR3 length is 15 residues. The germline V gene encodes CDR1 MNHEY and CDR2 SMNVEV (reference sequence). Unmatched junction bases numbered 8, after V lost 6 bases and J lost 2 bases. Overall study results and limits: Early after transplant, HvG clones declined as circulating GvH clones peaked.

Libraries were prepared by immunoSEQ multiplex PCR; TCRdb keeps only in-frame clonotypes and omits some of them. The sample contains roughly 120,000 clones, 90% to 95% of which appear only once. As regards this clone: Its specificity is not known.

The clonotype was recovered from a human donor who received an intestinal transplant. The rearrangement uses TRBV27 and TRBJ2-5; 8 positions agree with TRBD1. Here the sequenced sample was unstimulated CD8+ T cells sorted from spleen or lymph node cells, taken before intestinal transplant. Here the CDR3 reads CASSFWRQGQETQYF. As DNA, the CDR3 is TGTGCCAGCAGCTTTTGGAGACAGGGGCAAGAGACCCAGTACTTC.